This TCR beta chain was sequenced during a study of blood T cells in healthy people across ages. Across the whole study: Capture via template switching afforded approximately one barcoded beta molecule per two T cells. Study-wide results and limits: When set beside aged donors, long-lived donors presented more naive CD4+ cells and higher diversity. Roughly linearly, TCR beta diversity per million T cells fell as age increased.

Concerning this clonotype: Its antigen is not known. This may come from a read error, since a much larger clone is one base off.

The second PCR ran about 7 to 12 cycles with a sample-barcoded 5' primer and J-beta primers. TCRdb recomputed calls from the 5' RACE reads with MiXCR, one row per CDR3 protein. This sample yields over 600,000 distinct CDR3 sequences, of which roughly 56% are seen a single time; around a quarter belongs to the top ten. The CDR3 runs 12 residues. CDR1 and CDR2 (germline): PRHDT, FYEKMQ (reference sequence). Isolating PBMCs gave at least 7 million of these cells per sample. Sequenced: blood. The chain carries TRBV13 and TRBJ1-1, with D possibly being TRBD1 (6 bases). The receptor comes from a middle-aged man in good health. CDR3 in DNA: TGTGCCAACAGCCAACCGCAGGGGAGAGCTTTCTTT. Its protein is CANSQPQGRAFF.